The 32 T cell receptor beta chains given below trace back to one sample, sequenced in a study of T cells in tuberculosis. Time point of the sample: new active TB diagnosis, blood taken before or within 7 days of starting treatment. Here immunoSEQ multiplex PCR was the method, and the copy in TCRdb shows in-frame clones only, minus some. Of some 31,000 clones in the sample, less than 95% were seen once. The sample here was PBMCs, taken at tuberculosis diagnosis. The receptors derive from an adult with tuberculosis.

The count of this clone is one. CDR3 DNA sequence: TGTGCCAGCAGCTACACAGGGGGAGGCAATCAGCCCCAGCATTTT. This codes for CASSYTGGGNQPQHF. The chain uses TRBV5-6 and TRBJ1-5; 8 nucleotides align to TRBD1. Germline CDR1 is SGHDT and CDR2 is YYEEEE. The length of the CDR3 is 15 residues. J lost 2 bases, V lost 3 bases, and 4 bases had no gene match.

This chain links TRBV6-5 with TRBJ1-2, with 9 positions matching TRBD1. Germline loops: CDR1 MNHEY, CDR2 SVGAGI. V was clipped by 2 bases and J by 8 bases; unmatched bases: 9. This CDR3 region has 15 residues. The CDR3 region is CASSYDGTGNLGYTF. DNA of the CDR3: TGTGCCAGCAGTTACGACGGGACAGGGAATTTGGGCTACACCTTC.

This rearrangement joins TRBV11-2 to TRBJ2-5; D is unclear. Germline CDR1 and CDR2: SGHAT and FQNNGV. This CDR3 is 12 amino acids long. V lost 2 bases and J 5 bases, leaving 6 bases between the germline ends. In nucleotides, the CDR3 is TGTGCCAGCAGCTTAAACCGGGAGACCCAGTACTTC. Translated: CASSLNRETQYF.

The rearrangement links TRBV5-1 to TRBJ2-5; D possibly corresponds to TRBD1 (5 bases). The CDR3 is 13 residues long. From germline, CDR1 is SGHRS and CDR2 YFSETQ. Trimming shortened V by 5 bases and J by 5 bases, and 13 bases separated the two germline ends. This CDR3 is CASRSGSRETQYF. CDR3 in DNA: TGCGCCAGCAGGTCAGGGTCGAGGGAGACCCAGTACTTC.

The chain carries TRBV4-1 and TRBJ2-3, with TRBD2 matching over 8 bases. After removal of 1 base from V and 1 base from J, the junction contained 7 bases not matched to a gene. This CDR3 is 17 amino acids long. Germline V CDR1 and CDR2: MGHRA, YSYEKL. The CDR3 DNA reads TGCGCCAGCAGCCAAGGGGTAGCGGGGACCCGCACAGATACGCAGTATTTT. Its protein is CASSQGVAGTRTDTQYF.

The chain's CDR3 is CASRGPAIETQYF. CDR3 DNA: TGTGCCAGCAGGGGCCCCGCGATCGAGACCCAGTACTTC. The V call is TRBV6-6, the J call TRBJ2-5; D not resolved. The V end lost 6 bases, the J end lost 5 bases, and 13 bases lay between the germline ends. The CDR3 sequence is 13 residues long. The germline V gene encodes CDR1 MNHNY and CDR2 SVGAGI (reference sequence).

This sequence joins TRBV5-1 and TRBJ2-7; 7 bases map to TRBD1. CDR1 SGHRS and CDR2 YFSETQ come from the germline V gene. This CDR3 has 12 residues. Germline trimming cut 0 bases from V and 6 bases from J; bases unmatched to any gene: 0. CDR3 sequence reads: CASSLGQGEQYV. The CDR3 DNA is TGCGCCAGCAGCTTGGGACAGGGCGAGCAGTACGTC.

This CDR3 reads CASGPPTGSNSPLHF. CDR3 DNA: TGTGCCAGCGGCCCCCCGACAGGGAGTAATTCACCCCTCCACTTT. The gene calls are TRBV28 and TRBJ1-6; 7 nucleotides line up with TRBD1. Trimming cost V 8 bases and J 6 bases; bases outside gene matches: 10. CDR1 is MDHEN, CDR2 SYDVKM, per germline. The CDR3 contains 15 residues.

The rearrangement joins TRBV29-1 to TRBJ2-5; D possibly corresponds to TRBD2 (5 bases). The germline CDR1 and CDR2 sequences are SQVTM and ANQGSEA. CDR3 size: 14 residues. With 4 bases removed from V and 5 bases from J, the gap between germline ends came to 17 bases. The CDR3: CSVATTFTGETQYF. CDR3 in DNA: TGCAGCGTTGCCACGACATTTACGGGGGAGACCCAGTACTTC.

This chain uses TRBV28 with TRBJ2-2, with 8 positions matching TRBD1. The CDR3 spans 17 residues. V was clipped by 6 bases and J by 1 base; unmatched bases: 10. CDR1 is MDHEN, CDR2 SYDVKM, per germline. As DNA, the CDR3 is TGTGCCAGCAGCCGCCCCCCCGGGACAGGGAACACCGGGGAGCTGTTTTTT. Its translation: CASSRPPGTGNTGELFF. Full variable domain (outside the CDR3, taken from reference TRBV28 and TRBJ2-2): DVKVTQSSRYLVKRTGEKVFLECVQDMDHENMFWYRQDPGLGLRLIYFSYDVKMKEKGDIPEGYSVSREKKERFSLILESASTNQTSMYLCASSRPPGTGNTGELFFGEGSRLTVL.

This clone was counted once. This chain connects TRBV7-2 to TRBJ2-2, with a weak D call TRBD2 (5 bases). CDR1 is SGHTA, CDR2 FQGNSA, per germline. The length of the CDR3 is 17 residues. V gave up 1 base and J gave up 4 bases, with 16 bases separating them. As DNA, the CDR3 is TGTGCCAGCAGCTTAGACTACACGAGGGCGCGCACCGGGGAGCTGTTTTTT. It yields the protein CASSLDYTRARTGELFF. Drawing the rest from reference TRBV7-2 and TRBJ2-2, the complete variable domain is GAGVSQSPSNKVTEKGKDVELRCDPISGHTALYWYRQSLGQGLEFLIYFQGNSAPDKSGLPSDRFSAERTGGSVSTLTIQRTQQEDSAVYLCASSLDYTRARTGELFFGEGSRLTVL.

The chain employs TRBV5-1 and TRBJ1-4; possible D gene TRBD1, 5 bases. The germline CDR1 and CDR2 sequences are SGHRS and YFSETQ. The CDR3 consists of 13 residues. Trimming took 6 bases from V and 7 from J, leaving 13 bases between them. The CDR3 bases are TGCGCCAGCAAGAGGGACGGGAGTGAAAAACTGTTTTTT. It encodes CASKRDGSEKLFF.

The chain employs TRBV4-1 and TRBJ1-1; 7 bases fit TRBD1. The CDR3 is made up of 15 amino acids. The germline V gene has CDR1 MGHRA and CDR2 YSYEKL. With V trimmed by 1 base and J by 5 bases, 7 bases remained unmatched. CDR3 DNA sequence: TGCGCCAGCAGCCAAGGGGCAGGGGGAGGAACTGAAGCTTTCTTT. The encoded protein is CASSQGAGGGTEAFF.

The V and J genes are TRBV10-1 and TRBJ2-1, with a weak D call TRBD2 (6 bases). Trimming cost V 0 bases and J 7 bases, with 16 bases left between them. From germline, CDR1 is WNHNN and CDR2 SYGVQD (reference sequence). CDR3 length: 16 residues. CDR3 sequence: CASSESKRGGGNEQFF. The CDR3 coding sequence is TGCGCCAGCAGTGAGTCGAAGCGCGGCGGAGGGAATGAGCAGTTCTTC.

The chain links TRBV25-1 to TRBJ2-2; D might be TRBD1 (6 bases). V was clipped by 9 bases and J by 6 bases, with 20 bases between them. CDR1 is MGHDK, CDR2 SYGVNS, per germline. The CDR3 sequence is 15 residues long. The CDR3 DNA reads as TGTGCCAGTAACACAGGGTCCTGGGGTTCCGGGGAGCTGTTTTTT. As protein: CASNTGSWGSGELFF.

The V call is TRBV5-5, the J call TRBJ2-5, with TRBD1 matching 11 bases. The CDR3 length is 15 residues. Trimming removed 4 bases from V and 5 bases from J; junction bases left unmatched: 7. CDR1 and CDR2 (germline): SGHKS, YYEKEE (reference sequence). The CDR3 is CASSPGQGVSETQYF. The CDR3 nucleotides read TGTGCCAGCAGCCCGGGACAGGGGGTTTCGGAGACCCAGTACTTC. The full variable domain, its missing parts supplied by reference TRBV5-5 and TRBJ2-5, is DAGVTQSPTHLIKTRGQQVTLRCSPISGHKSVSWYQQVLGQGPQFIFQYYEKEERGRGNFPDRFSARQFPNYSSELNVNALLLGDSALYLCASSPGQGVSETQYFGPGTRLLVL.

The genes are TRBV5-1 and TRBJ2-5, with a possible D match to TRBD1 (6 bases). Germline loops: CDR1 SGHRS, CDR2 YFSETQ. Trimming shortened V by 4 bases and J by 4 bases, and 11 bases separated the two germline ends. CDR3 length: 13 amino acids. The CDR3 loop reads CASSPGQRETQYF. CDR3 nucleotide sequence: TGCGCCAGCAGCCCTGGACAGCGAGAGACCCAGTACTTC.

This clone has a single count. The chain employs TRBV28 and TRBJ2-1; possible D gene TRBD1, 8 bases. V was cut by 6 bases and J by 1 base, with 25 bases left in between. The germline CDR1 and CDR2 sequences are MDHEN and SYDVKM. There are 19 residues in the CDR3. The CDR3 spells CASSFWRGTTGASYNEQFF. In DNA form, the CDR3 reads TGTGCCAGCAGCTTCTGGCGGGGGACGACAGGGGCTTCCTACAATGAGCAGTTCTTC.

The V and J genes are TRBV5-1 and TRBJ2-6; TRBD2 is a possible D gene (6 bases). The germline gives CDR1 SGHRS, CDR2 YFSETQ. Trimming left V 4 bases short and J 5 bases short, with 19 bases between. CDR3 size: 17 residues. CDR3 nucleotide sequence: TGCGCCAGCAGCGTTACTGGGACTTCCTCCTGGGCCAACGTCCTGACTTTC. Protein product: CASSVTGTSSWANVLTF.

The chain employs TRBV4-1 and TRBJ2-7, with TRBD1 matching over 7 bases. The V gene's germline CDR1 is MGHRA and CDR2 YSYEKL. Germline trimming cut 3 bases from V and 4 bases from J; bases unmatched to any gene: 9. The CDR3 has 15 amino acids. The DNA for the CDR3 is TGCGCCAGCAGCCAGAACAGGGGTCTCCCTTACGAGCAGTACTTC. Encoded protein: CASSQNRGLPYEQYF.

This rearrangement joins TRBV29-1 to TRBJ1-1; 8 bases are a match to TRBD1. The CDR3 runs to 17 residues. V shed 3 bases and J 3 bases; nucleotides not matched to a gene: 15. The germline V gene has CDR1 SQVTM and CDR2 ANQGSEA. The CDR3 DNA follows: TGCAGCGTTGATACGCCCAGGGGGCGCGGGAGGGACACTGAAGCTTTCTTT. Its translation is CSVDTPRGRGRDTEAFF.

This clone appeared once. J is TRBJ2-3 and V is TRBV27, with D tentatively TRBD2 (7 bases). The germline V gene encodes CDR1 MNHEY and CDR2 SMNVEV (reference sequence). Trimming pared 2 bases from V and 9 bases from J, leaving 12 bases between. The CDR3 is 13 amino acids. In DNA form, the CDR3 reads TGTGCCAGCAGTTTAAGGGGGGAGGGAACGCAGTATTTT. Its protein product is CASSLRGEGTQYF.

This chain connects TRBV4-1 to TRBJ1-1, with D possibly matching TRBD1 (6 bases). The CDR3 covers 14 residues. Germline V gene lookup returns CDR1 MGHRA and CDR2 YSYEKL. The V and J ends lost 4 bases and 0 bases respectively, with 9 bases between them. The CDR3 reads CASSRTGLNTEAFF. CDR3 DNA: TGCGCCAGCAGCCGCACAGGGCTGAACACTGAAGCTTTCTTT.

The J gene is TRBJ1-4, the V gene TRBV2; D call uncertain. This CDR3 contains 14 residues. V lost 1 base, J lost 10 bases, and 13 bases lay in between. CDR1 and CDR2 from the germline V gene are SNHLY and FYNNEI. CDR3 DNA: TGTGCCAGCAGTGAAGTTGTAAGTTACGGAAAACTGTTTTTT. This gives the protein CASSEVVSYGKLFF.

This chain joins TRBV6-1 and TRBJ2-7; D is ambiguous. From germline, CDR1 is MNHNS and CDR2 SASEGT. CDR3 length: 12 amino acids. V was cut by 4 bases and J by 0 bases, with 4 bases left in between. The CDR3 region is CASSGASYEQYF. In DNA, the CDR3 is TGTGCCAGCAGTGGGGCCTCCTACGAGCAGTACTTC.

This clone rates as medium-sized (0.01 to 0.1%). The V gene is TRBV4-3, the J gene TRBJ2-1, with a tentative D call TRBD2 (6 bases). The CDR3 loop spans 14 amino acids. Trimming took off 2 bases at V and 6 bases at J, with 11 bases between the two ends. Per germline, CDR1 LGHNA and CDR2 YSLEER. CDR3 nucleotides: TGCGCCAGCAGCCAAACTAGCCTCAGCAATGAGCAGTTCTTC. Translated: CASSQTSLSNEQFF.

The chain combines TRBV5-1 with TRBJ2-1, with 10 bases aligning to TRBD2. From germline, CDR1 is SGHRS and CDR2 YFSETQ. This CDR3 comprises 15 residues. J was trimmed by 7 bases and V by 4 bases; bases with no gene match: 8. As DNA, the CDR3 is TGCGCCAGCAGCAGTCTTAGCGGGGGGTCGAATGAGCAGTTCTTC. Encoded protein: CASSSLSGGSNEQFF.

This rearrangement joins TRBV19 to TRBJ1-5; the match to TRBD1 covers 7 bases. Trimming removed 2 bases from V and 2 bases from J; junction bases left unmatched: 15. Germline V gene sequence: CDR1 LNHDA, CDR2 SQIVND (reference sequence). There are 19 residues in the CDR3. DNA of the CDR3: TGTGCCAGTAGTATAAAGGGCAAACAGGGGCGGACTGGCAATCAGCCCCAGCATTTT. Translating gives CASSIKGKQGRTGNQPQHF.

The chain joins TRBV4-3 to TRBJ1-5, with D possibly matching TRBD1 (5 bases). The CDR3 runs 15 residues. Between the trimmed V and J ends, which lost 0 bases and 7 bases, there was a span of 13 bases. CDR1 is LGHNA, CDR2 YSLEER, per germline. CDR3 residues: CASSQDPGPGQPQHF. CDR3 bases: TGCGCCAGCAGCCAAGACCCAGGGCCTGGGCAGCCCCAGCATTTT.

The rearrangement uses TRBV5-1 and TRBJ2-5; 10 nucleotides line up with TRBD2. The V segment lost 4 bases and the J segment 4 bases; nucleotides outside the gene matches: 4. The CDR3 covers 14 residues. Germline lookup yields CDR1 SGHRS and CDR2 YFSETQ. CDR3 nucleotides: TGCGCCAGCAGCCCCCGACTAGCGGGAGAGACCCAGTACTTC. Translation: CASSPRLAGETQYF.

The chain combines TRBV6-6 with TRBJ1-2; D possibly corresponds to TRBD1 (5 bases). The CDR3 totals 13 residues. The germline CDR1 and CDR2 sequences are MNHNY and SVGAGI (reference sequence). V lost 6 bases and J lost 4, with 12 bases in between. Written as DNA, the CDR3 is TGTGCCAGCAGACAGGCAGGGTTCTATGGCTACACCTTC. This sequence encodes CASRQAGFYGYTF.

This sequence joins TRBV15 and TRBJ1-3; 8 nucleotides agree with TRBD1. The V segment lost 2 bases and the J segment 4 bases; nucleotides outside the gene matches: 7. The CDR3 totals 16 residues. Germline CDR1 reads LNHNV; CDR2 reads YYDKDF (reference sequence). The DNA for the CDR3 is TGTGCCACCAGCAGACCCGCGGACAGGGTGGGAAACACCATATATTTT. Amino acids: CATSRPADRVGNTIYF.